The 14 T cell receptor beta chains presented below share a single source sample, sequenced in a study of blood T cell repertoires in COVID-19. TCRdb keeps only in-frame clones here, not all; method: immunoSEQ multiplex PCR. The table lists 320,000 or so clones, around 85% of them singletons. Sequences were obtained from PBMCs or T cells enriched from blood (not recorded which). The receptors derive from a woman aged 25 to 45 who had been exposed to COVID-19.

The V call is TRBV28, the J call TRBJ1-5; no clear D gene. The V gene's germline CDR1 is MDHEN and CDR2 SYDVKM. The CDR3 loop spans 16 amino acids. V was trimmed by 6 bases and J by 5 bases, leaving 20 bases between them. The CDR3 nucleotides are TGTGCCAGCAGCCTCGAAGCGGGATGGTTGGATCAGCCCCAGCATTTT. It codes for CASSLEAGWLDQPQHF. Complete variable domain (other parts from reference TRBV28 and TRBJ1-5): DVKVTQSSRYLVKRTGEKVFLECVQDMDHENMFWYRQDPGLGLRLIYFSYDVKMKEKGDIPEGYSVSREKKERFSLILESASTNQTSMYLCASSLEAGWLDQPQHFGDGTRLSIL.

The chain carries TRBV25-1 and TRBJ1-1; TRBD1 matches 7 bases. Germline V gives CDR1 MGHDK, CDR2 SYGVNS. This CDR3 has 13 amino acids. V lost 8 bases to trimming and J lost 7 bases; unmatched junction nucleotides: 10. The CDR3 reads CASRLRAGGEAFF. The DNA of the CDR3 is TGTGCCAGCCGCCTCCGGGCAGGGGGTGAAGCTTTCTTT.

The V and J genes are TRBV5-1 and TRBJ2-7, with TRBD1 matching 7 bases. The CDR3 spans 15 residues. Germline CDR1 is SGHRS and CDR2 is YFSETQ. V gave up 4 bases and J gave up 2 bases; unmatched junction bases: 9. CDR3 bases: TGCGCCAGCAGCGAAGACCTAGACAGGGCCTACGAGCAGTACTTC. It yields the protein CASSEDLDRAYEQYF. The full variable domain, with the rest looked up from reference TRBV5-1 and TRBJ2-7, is KAGVTQTPRYLIKTRGQQVTLSCSPISGHRSVSWYQQTPGQGLQFLFEYFSETQRNKGNFPGRFSGRQFSNSRSEMNVSTLELGDSALYLCASSEDLDRAYEQYFGPGTRLTVT.

CDR3 nucleotides: TGTGCCAGTAGTATAAGACAGGGGTACAATCAGCCCCAGCATTTT. It yields the protein CASSIRQGYNQPQHF. The chain couples TRBV19 to TRBJ1-5; 8 nucleotides line up with TRBD1. The CDR3 consists of 15 residues. The junction had 3 bases not matched to a gene; V was cut back by 2 bases and J by 3 bases. The germline gives CDR1 LNHDA, CDR2 SQIVND (reference sequence).

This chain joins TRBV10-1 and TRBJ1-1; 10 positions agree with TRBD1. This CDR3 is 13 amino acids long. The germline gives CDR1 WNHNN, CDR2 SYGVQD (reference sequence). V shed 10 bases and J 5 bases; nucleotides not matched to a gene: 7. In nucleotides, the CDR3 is TGCGCCACCTCGACAGGGGGCAGGACTGAAGCTTTCTTT. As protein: CATSTGGRTEAFF.

CDR3 residues: CASSLDRGRDQPQHF. The CDR3 region has the DNA TGTGCCAGCAGCTTGGACAGGGGACGAGATCAGCCCCAGCATTTT. The chain has TRBV7-2 and TRBJ1-5; TRBD1 matches 9 bases. With 3 bases clipped from V and 5 bases from J, the junction kept 5 bases outside the gene matches. CDR1 is SGHTA, CDR2 FQGNSA, per germline. This CDR3 is built from 15 residues.

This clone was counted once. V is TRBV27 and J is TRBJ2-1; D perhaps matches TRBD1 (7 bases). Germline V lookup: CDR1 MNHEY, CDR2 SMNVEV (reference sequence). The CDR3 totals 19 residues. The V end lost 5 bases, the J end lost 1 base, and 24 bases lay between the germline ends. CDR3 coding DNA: TGTGCCAGCAGTAGAGGGGGCTTCGGGGCGGGAAAGTCCTACAATGAGCAGTTCTTC. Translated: CASSRGGFGAGKSYNEQFF.

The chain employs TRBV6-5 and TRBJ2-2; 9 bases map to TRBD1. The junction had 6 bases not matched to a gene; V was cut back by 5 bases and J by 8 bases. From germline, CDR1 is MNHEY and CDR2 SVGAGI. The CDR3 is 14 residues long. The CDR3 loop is CASSRDRASGELFF. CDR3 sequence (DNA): TGTGCCAGCAGTCGGGACAGGGCTTCAGGGGAGCTGTTTTTT.

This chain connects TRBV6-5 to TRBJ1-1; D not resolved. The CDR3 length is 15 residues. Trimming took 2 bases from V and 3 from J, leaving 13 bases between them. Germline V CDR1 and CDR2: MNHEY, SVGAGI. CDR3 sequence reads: CASSYDPQWDTEAFF. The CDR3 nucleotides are TGTGCCAGCAGTTACGATCCACAGTGGGACACTGAAGCTTTCTTT.

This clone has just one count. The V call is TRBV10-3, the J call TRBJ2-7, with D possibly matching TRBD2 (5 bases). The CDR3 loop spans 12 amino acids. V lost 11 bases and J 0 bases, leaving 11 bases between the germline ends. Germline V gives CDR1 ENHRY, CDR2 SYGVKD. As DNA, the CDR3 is TGTGCCGTTACGGGAACCTCCTACGAGCAGTACTTC. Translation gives CAVTGTSYEQYF.

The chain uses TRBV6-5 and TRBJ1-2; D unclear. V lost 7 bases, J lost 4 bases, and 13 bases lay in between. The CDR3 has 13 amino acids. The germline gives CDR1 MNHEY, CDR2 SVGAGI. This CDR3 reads CASMNGGLYGYTF. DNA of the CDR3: TGTGCCAGCATGAACGGCGGACTCTATGGCTACACCTTC.

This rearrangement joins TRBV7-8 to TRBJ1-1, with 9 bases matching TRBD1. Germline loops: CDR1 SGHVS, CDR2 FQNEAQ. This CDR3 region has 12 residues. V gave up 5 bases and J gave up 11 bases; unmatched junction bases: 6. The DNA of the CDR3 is TGTGCCAGCAGCCCGGGGACAGGGAACGCTTTCTTT. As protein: CASSPGTGNAFF.

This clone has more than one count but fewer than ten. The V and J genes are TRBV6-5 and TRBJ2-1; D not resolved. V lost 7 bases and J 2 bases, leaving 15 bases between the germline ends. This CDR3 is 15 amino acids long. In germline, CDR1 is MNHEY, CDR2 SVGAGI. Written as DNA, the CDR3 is TGTGCCAGCAATCCCGCGGCAGTTACCTACAATGAGCAGTTCTTC. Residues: CASNPAAVTYNEQFF.

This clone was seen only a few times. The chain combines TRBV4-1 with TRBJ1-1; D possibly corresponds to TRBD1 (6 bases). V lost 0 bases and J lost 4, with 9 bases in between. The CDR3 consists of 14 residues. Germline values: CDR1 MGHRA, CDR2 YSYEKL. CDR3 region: CASSQDQGTTEAFF. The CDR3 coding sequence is TGCGCCAGCAGCCAAGATCAGGGGACCACTGAAGCTTTCTTT.